The 16 T cell receptor beta chains presented below share a single source sample, sequenced in a study of shared clonotypes between healthy human individuals. Some clones are missing from TCRdb's copy, which holds only in-frame ones; the method was immunoSEQ multiplex PCR. The top ten clones hold 0.13% of a sample with 2,100,000 or so clones, more than 90% of them seen once. Sequencing was performed on naive CD4+ T cells sorted from blood. Indicated subset: CD45RA+ positively selected. The receptor set was obtained from a man between 18 and 35 years old in good health.

The genes are TRBV18 and TRBJ1-3; D gene unclear. V lost 0 bases and J lost 2, with 8 bases in between. Germline V gene sequence: CDR1 KGHSH, CDR2 LQKENI. This CDR3 comprises 15 residues. The CDR3 coding sequence is TGTGCCAGCTCACCACCTCTCAAGGCTGGAAACACCATATATTTT. Residues: CASSPPLKAGNTIYF.

The chain employs TRBV10-1 and TRBJ2-2, with TRBD2 matching 11 bases. The CDR3 contains 19 residues. V lost 5 bases, J lost 1 base, and 12 bases stayed unmatched. Per germline, CDR1 WNHNN and CDR2 SYGVQD (reference sequence). In DNA, the CDR3 is TGCGCCAGCAGTCCCGGGACGCGGGGACTAGCGGTGAACACCGGGGAGCTGTTTTTT. Translated, it gives CASSPGTRGLAVNTGELFF.

This sequence joins TRBV19 and TRBJ2-7; tentatively, D is TRBD1 or TRBD2 (5 bases each). Trimming removed 5 bases at V and 9 bases at J, with 17 bases between. The germline gives CDR1 LNHDA, CDR2 SQIVND (reference sequence). The CDR3 loop spans 13 amino acids. The DNA of the CDR3 is TGTGCCAGTAGTCCCGCCTTCAAGGGACGGCAGTACTTC. Protein product: CASSPAFKGRQYF.

The chain has TRBV10-3 and TRBJ2-7; the D is unclear. The germline V gene has CDR1 ENHRY and CDR2 SYGVKD. The V end lost 8 bases, the J end lost 3 bases, and 8 bases lay between the germline ends. CDR3 length: 11 residues. The CDR3 DNA reads TGTGCCATCGGTTCCCTCTACGAGCAGTACTTC. Its protein is CAIGSLYEQYF.

The chain uses TRBV6-5 and TRBJ1-1; D is uncertain. This CDR3 contains 13 residues. With 6 bases removed from V and 5 bases from J, the gap between germline ends came to 13 bases. CDR1 is MNHEY, CDR2 SVGAGI, per germline. CDR3 region: CASRRDGPTEAFF. The CDR3, as DNA: TGTGCCAGCAGGCGAGACGGGCCAACTGAAGCTTTCTTT.

V usage is TRBV28 and J usage is TRBJ2-7; 9 bases line up with TRBD2. V trimming: 7 bases; J trimming: 4 bases; junction bases outside the gene matches: 14. This CDR3 has 16 residues. Per germline, CDR1 MDHEN and CDR2 SYDVKM. CDR3 sequence (DNA): TGTGCCAGCATTTCCTCCGGGAAGCGGGGGGCTTACGAGCAGTACTTC. Its protein product is CASISSGKRGAYEQYF.

This chain links TRBV7-8 with TRBJ1-6, with D unresolved. This CDR3 is built from 12 residues. Trimming took off 9 bases at V and 7 bases at J, with 10 bases between the two ends. Germline V gene lookup returns CDR1 SGHVS and CDR2 FQNEAQ. The CDR3 is CASMRPNSPLHF. The CDR3 nucleotides read TGTGCCAGTATGAGGCCAAATTCACCCCTCCACTTT.

Regarding this clone: The sample carries other DNA sequences with the same CDR3. The J gene is TRBJ1-6, the V gene TRBV2; D not certain. With 1 base removed from V and 6 bases from J, the gap between germline ends came to 4 bases. The CDR3 spans 13 residues. Germline V gene data show CDR1 as SNHLY and CDR2 as FYNNEI. CDR3: CASSEGLNSPLHF. CDR3 in DNA: TGTGCCAGCAGTGAAGGCCTTAATTCACCCCTCCACTTT.

The rearrangement uses TRBV30 and TRBJ2-7; D unresolved. This CDR3 is built from 12 residues. Germline V gene lookup returns CDR1 GTSNPN and CDR2 SVGIG (reference sequence). V was cut by 0 bases and J by 4 bases, with 7 bases left in between. The DNA for the CDR3 is TGTGCCTGGAGTGTAGGCAGGTACGAGCAGTACTTC. Amino acids: CAWSVGRYEQYF.

The rearrangement joins TRBV30 to TRBJ2-7; D might be TRBD1 (5 bases). Germline values: CDR1 GTSNPN, CDR2 SVGIG (reference sequence). This CDR3 contains 12 residues. The CDR3 loop reads CCEWGRDYEQYF. In DNA form, the CDR3 reads TGTTGTGAGTGGGGCAGAGACTACGAGCAGTACTTC. Using reference TRBV30 and TRBJ2-7 for the parts outside the CDR3, the full variable domain is SQTIHQWPATLVQPVGSPLSLECTVEGTSNPNLYWYRQAAGRGLQLLFYSVGIGQISSEVPQNLSASRPQDRQFILSSKKLLLSDSGFYLCCEWGRDYEQYFGPGTRLTVT.

As to this clone: The identical CDR3 is also encoded by other nucleotide sequences in the sample. This rearrangement joins TRBV5-1 to TRBJ2-1, with TRBD2 matching over 12 bases. The CDR3 is 16 residues long. Germline lookup yields CDR1 SGHRS and CDR2 YFSETQ. J lost 3 bases, V lost 3 bases, and 4 bases had no gene match. The CDR3 coding sequence is TGCGCCAGCAGCTCTAGCGGGAGGGCCGGCTACAATGAGCAGTTCTTC. Protein sequence: CASSSSGRAGYNEQFF. Drawing the rest from reference TRBV5-1 and TRBJ2-1, the complete variable domain is KAGVTQTPRYLIKTRGQQVTLSCSPISGHRSVSWYQQTPGQGLQFLFEYFSETQRNKGNFPGRFSGRQFSNSRSEMNVSTLELGDSALYLCASSSSGRAGYNEQFFGPGTRLTVL.

V is TRBV5-4 and J is TRBJ1-2; D remains unclear. The V and J ends lost 3 bases and 7 bases respectively, with 7 bases between them. CDR1 is SGHNT and CDR2 is YYREEE in the germline V gene (reference sequence). There are 11 residues in the CDR3. CDR3 amino acids: CASSSGAGYTF. Written as DNA, the CDR3 is TGTGCCAGCAGCTCGGGCGCTGGCTACACCTTC. The full variable domain, rest sourced from reference TRBV5-4 and TRBJ1-2, is ETGVTQSPTHLIKTRGQQVTLRCSSQSGHNTVSWYQQALGQGPQFIFQYYREEENGRGNFPPRFSGLQFPNYSSELNVNALELDDSALYLCASSSGAGYTFGSGTRLTVV.

V is TRBV2 and J is TRBJ1-6, with D possibly matching TRBD1 (6 bases). V was pared by 3 bases and J by 6 bases, with 9 bases between. Germline CDR1 SNHLY, CDR2 FYNNEI. The CDR3 has 14 residues. CDR3 in amino acids: CASSEYRVNSPLHF. CDR3 in DNA: TGTGCCAGCAGTGAGTACAGGGTTAATTCACCCCTCCACTTT. Drawing the rest from reference TRBV2 and TRBJ1-6, the complete variable domain is EPEVTQTPSHQVTQMGQEVILRCVPISNHLYFYWYRQILGQKVEFLVSFYNNEISEKSEIFDDQFSVERPDGSNFTLKIRSTKLEDSAMYFCASSEYRVNSPLHFGNGTRLTVT.

The rearrangement links TRBV27 to TRBJ2-7, with a tentative D call TRBD2 (6 bases). In germline, CDR1 is MNHEY, CDR2 SMNVEV (reference sequence). The length of the CDR3 is 12 residues. Trimming cost V 6 bases and J 8 bases, with 14 bases left between them. CDR3 region: CASRPGVFKQYF. CDR3 bases: TGTGCCAGCAGACCGGGGGTTTTCAAGCAGTACTTC.

The gene calls are TRBV5-1 and TRBJ2-5; TRBD1 aligns across 8 bases. Germline values: CDR1 SGHRS, CDR2 YFSETQ. Trimming took 3 bases from V and 1 from J; bases not matched to a gene: 5. This CDR3 spans 15 amino acids. The chain's CDR3 is CASSSPQGAQETQYF. The DNA of the CDR3 is TGCGCCAGCAGCTCGCCCCAGGGGGCCCAAGAGACCCAGTACTTC.

The chain employs TRBV6-6 and TRBJ1-4; perhaps TRBD1 as D (5 bases). CDR3 length: 16 amino acids. Trimming stripped 6 bases from V and 5 bases from J, with 19 bases between. The germline CDR1 and CDR2 sequences are MNHNY and SVGAGI (reference sequence). The CDR3 sequence: CASRPPPGRPNEKLFF. The CDR3, as DNA: TGTGCCAGCAGACCTCCGCCGGGACGGCCGAATGAAAAACTGTTTTTT.